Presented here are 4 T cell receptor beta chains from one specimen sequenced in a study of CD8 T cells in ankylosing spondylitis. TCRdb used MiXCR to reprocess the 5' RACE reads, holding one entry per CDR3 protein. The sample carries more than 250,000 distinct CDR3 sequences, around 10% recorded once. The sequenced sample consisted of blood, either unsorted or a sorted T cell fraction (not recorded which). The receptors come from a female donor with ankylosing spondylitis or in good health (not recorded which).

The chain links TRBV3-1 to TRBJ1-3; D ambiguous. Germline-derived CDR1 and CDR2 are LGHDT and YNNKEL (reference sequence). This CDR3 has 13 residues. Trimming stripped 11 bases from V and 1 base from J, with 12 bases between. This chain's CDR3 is CASRSRSGNTIYF. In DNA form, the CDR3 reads TGTGCCTCCCGGTCTCGTTCTGGAAACACCATATATTTT.

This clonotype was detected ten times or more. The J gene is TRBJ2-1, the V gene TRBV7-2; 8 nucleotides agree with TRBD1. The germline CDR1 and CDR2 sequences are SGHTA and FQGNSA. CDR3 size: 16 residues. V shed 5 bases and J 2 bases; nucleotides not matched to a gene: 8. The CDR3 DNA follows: TGTGCCAGCAGCGAAATCGGACAGGGCCCCTACAATGAGCAGTTCTTC. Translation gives CASSEIGQGPYNEQFF.

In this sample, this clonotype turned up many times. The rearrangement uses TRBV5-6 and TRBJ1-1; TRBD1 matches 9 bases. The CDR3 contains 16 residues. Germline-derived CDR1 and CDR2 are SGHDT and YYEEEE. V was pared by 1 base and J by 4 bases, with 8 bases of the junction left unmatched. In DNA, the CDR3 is TGTGCCAGCAGCTTGTTAACAGGGGGCATGGGCACTGAAGCTTTCTTT. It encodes CASSLLTGGMGTEAFF.

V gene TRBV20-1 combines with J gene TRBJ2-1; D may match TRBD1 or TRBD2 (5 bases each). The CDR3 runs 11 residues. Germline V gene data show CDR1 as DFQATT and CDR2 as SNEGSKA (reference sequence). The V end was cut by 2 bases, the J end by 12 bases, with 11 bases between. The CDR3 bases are TGCAGTGCTAGAAAATCCGGGGCGCAGTTCTTC. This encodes CSARKSGAQFF.